These T cell receptor beta chains were read from a single sample in a study of blood T cell repertoires in COVID-19. Sequencing was performed with immunoSEQ multiplex PCR; in TCRdb, only in-frame clones are kept and a portion is missing. Here the sample spans approximately 170,000 clones, approximately 79% being singletons. The source material was PBMCs or T cells enriched from blood (not recorded which). Receptor source: a woman aged 70-85 years in a cohort exposed to, infected with or recovered from COVID-19 (not recorded which). CDR3s include the opening cysteine and the closing phenylalanine or tryptophan. Each record gives: CDR3 DNA, CDR3 protein, J gene, V gene, clone size, D gene. A D gene is named only where the DNA matches it firmly. Clone sizes are given selectively: once, few, many, or a class where the clone is expanded.

CDR3nt: TGTGCCAGTAGTATTGATATGTTCGGGGGGAGGGCTCAGCCCCAGCATTTT; CDR3aa: CASSIDMFGGRAQPQHF; j_gene: TRBJ1-5; v_gene: TRBV19; abundance: once; d_gene: NA
CDR3nt: TGTGCCAGCAGCCCCCTACAGGGGGTCCCAATTGAGCAGTTCTTC; CDR3aa: CASSPLQGVPIEQFF; j_gene: TRBJ2-1; v_gene: TRBV11-1; abundance: NA; d_gene: TRBD1
CDR3nt: TGTGCTAGTGACAGGGCCTCCTCTGGAAACACCATATATTTT; CDR3aa: CASDRASSGNTIYF; j_gene: TRBJ1-3; v_gene: TRBV12-5; abundance: NA; d_gene: NA
CDR3nt: TGTGCCAGCAGTTTGGAAGGGGTCTATAATTCACCCCTCCACTTT; CDR3aa: CASSLEGVYNSPLHF; j_gene: TRBJ1-6; v_gene: TRBV27; abundance: NA; d_gene: NA
CDR3nt: TGTGCCAGCAGCACTAGCGGGAGGGTGGAGACCCAGTACTTC; CDR3aa: CASSTSGRVETQYF; j_gene: TRBJ2-5; v_gene: TRBV7-8; abundance: NA; d_gene: TRBD2
CDR3nt: TGTGCCAGCACCCCAGGGAACACTATCACCTACGAGCAGTACTTC; CDR3aa: CASTPGNTITYEQYF; j_gene: TRBJ2-7; v_gene: TRBV6-5; abundance: NA; d_gene: NA
CDR3nt: TGTGCCAGCAGCGTAGAGGGAGTCAGGACCTCGGGTGGCTACACCTTC; CDR3aa: CASSVEGVRTSGGYTF; j_gene: TRBJ1-2; v_gene: TRBV9; abundance: NA; d_gene: NA
CDR3nt: TGTGCCAGCAGTACGATACCGGGACTGGGGGCTGAAGCTTTCTTT; CDR3aa: CASSTIPGLGAEAFF; j_gene: TRBJ1-1; v_gene: TRBV27; abundance: NA; d_gene: NA
CDR3nt: TGTGCCAGCAGCGTAGTGACAGCCGGGGAGCTGTTTTTT; CDR3aa: CASSVVTAGELFF; j_gene: TRBJ2-2; v_gene: TRBV9; abundance: NA; d_gene: NA
CDR3nt: TGCGCCAGCAGCCAAGATGCAGGGGCAGGCGAGCAGTACTTC; CDR3aa: CASSQDAGAGEQYF; j_gene: TRBJ2-7; v_gene: TRBV4-3; abundance: NA; d_gene: NA
CDR3nt: TGTGCCAGCAGTTGGGCAGGGCCTATGAACACTGAAGCTTTCTTT; CDR3aa: CASSWAGPMNTEAFF; j_gene: TRBJ1-1; v_gene: TRBV28; abundance: NA; d_gene: NA
CDR3nt: TGTGCCAGTAGTATAGAAGGGCCAGGGGTGGGCTATGGCTACACCTTC; CDR3aa: CASSIEGPGVGYGYTF; j_gene: TRBJ1-2; v_gene: TRBV19; abundance: few; d_gene: NA
CDR3nt: TGTGCCAGCAGCTCCGGGACTAGTTTCCCCAATGAGCAGTTCTTC; CDR3aa: CASSSGTSFPNEQFF; j_gene: TRBJ2-1; v_gene: TRBV9; abundance: NA; d_gene: TRBD2
CDR3nt: TGCGCCAGCAGCCAAGTAGGGACAGGGGTCCAGCCCCAGCATTTT; CDR3aa: CASSQVGTGVQPQHF; j_gene: TRBJ1-5; v_gene: TRBV4-1; abundance: NA; d_gene: TRBD1
CDR3nt: TGTGCCAGCAGCCAAGATCCTAGCGGGCGGGGCTACGAGCAGTACTTC; CDR3aa: CASSQDPSGRGYEQYF; j_gene: TRBJ2-7; v_gene: TRBV4-2; abundance: NA; d_gene: TRBD2
CDR3nt: TGTGCCAGCAGTTCCACCCTGACAGGGTCGAATGGCTACACCTTC; CDR3aa: CASSSTLTGSNGYTF; j_gene: TRBJ1-2; v_gene: TRBV28; abundance: NA; d_gene: TRBD1
CDR3nt: TGTGCCAGCAGCGGAAGACAGGGCTACGAGCAGTACTTC; CDR3aa: CASSGRQGYEQYF; j_gene: TRBJ2-7; v_gene: TRBV27; abundance: NA; d_gene: TRBD1
CDR3nt: TGTGCCAGCAGTAGGACAGTGGGCAATCAGCCCCAGCATTTT; CDR3aa: CASSRTVGNQPQHF; j_gene: TRBJ1-5; v_gene: TRBV28; abundance: NA; d_gene: NA
CDR3nt: TGTGCCAGCAGTTCGAACGACGGGAGAGTGAACACTGAAGCTTTCTTT; CDR3aa: CASSSNDGRVNTEAFF; j_gene: TRBJ1-1; v_gene: TRBV28; abundance: few; d_gene: NA
CDR3nt: TGTGCCAGCGTCAGGGACGGGGGGAAGGACGAGCAGTACTTC; CDR3aa: CASVRDGGKDEQYF; j_gene: TRBJ2-7; v_gene: TRBV2; abundance: NA; d_gene: TRBD2
CDR3nt: TGCGCCAGCACGGAGGGTGGAGGACAGGCTAGCAATCAGCCCCAGCATTTT; CDR3aa: CASTEGGGQASNQPQHF; j_gene: TRBJ1-5; v_gene: TRBV10-2; abundance: NA; d_gene: TRBD1
CDR3nt: TGCAGCGTTGCGCCCCGCCAAGGGGGTGGCACTGAAGCTTTCTTT; CDR3aa: CSVAPRQGGGTEAFF; j_gene: TRBJ1-1; v_gene: TRBV29-1; abundance: NA; d_gene: NA
CDR3nt: TGTGCCAGCACCCCGAGGGCTTGGACAGTAAACACTGAAGCTTTCTTT; CDR3aa: CASTPRAWTVNTEAFF; j_gene: TRBJ1-1; v_gene: TRBV28; abundance: NA; d_gene: NA
CDR3nt: TGTGCCAGCAGCTTAGCCACAGAGCACAATGAGCAGTTCTTC; CDR3aa: CASSLATEHNEQFF; j_gene: TRBJ2-1; v_gene: TRBV11-3; abundance: NA; d_gene: NA
CDR3nt: TGCGCCAGCAGCTTCTTGGTCGGCCAAGAGACCCAGTACTTC; CDR3aa: CASSFLVGQETQYF; j_gene: TRBJ2-5; v_gene: TRBV5-1; abundance: NA; d_gene: NA
CDR3nt: TGTGCCTCACGACTACCTAGCACAGATACGCAGTATTTT; CDR3aa: CASRLPSTDTQYF; j_gene: TRBJ2-3; v_gene: TRBV7-2; abundance: NA; d_gene: NA
CDR3nt: TGTGCCATCAGTTCCGCAGGGGCGAACACCGGGGAGCTGTTTTTT; CDR3aa: CAISSAGANTGELFF; j_gene: TRBJ2-2; v_gene: TRBV10-3; abundance: NA; d_gene: NA
CDR3nt: TGTGCCAGCAGGGAAACTAGCGGGAGGTACACCGGGGAGCTGTTTTTT; CDR3aa: CASRETSGRYTGELFF; j_gene: TRBJ2-2; v_gene: TRBV27; abundance: NA; d_gene: TRBD2
CDR3nt: TGTGCCAGCAGCCGCGGTAGCAGGGGGTACTATGGCTACACCTTC; CDR3aa: CASSRGSRGYYGYTF; j_gene: TRBJ1-2; v_gene: TRBV3-1/TRBV3-2; abundance: NA; d_gene: TRBD1
CDR3nt: TGTGCCAGCAGCCAAGGGTATGAGGCGGAGGGCACTGAAGCTTTCTTT; CDR3aa: CASSQGYEAEGTEAFF; j_gene: TRBJ1-1; v_gene: TRBV4-2; abundance: NA; d_gene: NA
CDR3nt: TGCGCCAGCAGCTTGGGGACAGGGGGAAACATTCAGTACTTC; CDR3aa: CASSLGTGGNIQYF; j_gene: TRBJ2-4; v_gene: TRBV5-1; abundance: NA; d_gene: TRBD1
CDR3nt: TGCGCCAGCAGCTTTTCCCCGGGACAGGGGTATGGGGAGCTGTTTTTT; CDR3aa: CASSFSPGQGYGELFF; j_gene: TRBJ2-2; v_gene: TRBV5-1; abundance: NA; d_gene: TRBD1
CDR3nt: TGTGCCAGCAGCCGGGACAGGGATCGTGGCTACACCTTC; CDR3aa: CASSRDRDRGYTF; j_gene: TRBJ1-2; v_gene: TRBV7-8; abundance: once; d_gene: TRBD1
CDR3nt: TGTGCCAGCACCCCAGGGTACCAAGAGACCCAGTACTTC; CDR3aa: CASTPGYQETQYF; j_gene: TRBJ2-5; v_gene: TRBV27; abundance: NA; d_gene: NA
CDR3nt: TGTGCCAGCAGCCAAGGCGAGGGACAGGGGGTACGGGGCTACACCTTC; CDR3aa: CASSQGEGQGVRGYTF; j_gene: TRBJ1-2; v_gene: TRBV4-2; abundance: NA; d_gene: TRBD1
CDR3nt: TGTGCCAGCAGCTTGTTTATAGCACAATACAATGAGCAGTTCTTC; CDR3aa: CASSLFIAQYNEQFF; j_gene: TRBJ2-1; v_gene: TRBV5-8; abundance: NA; d_gene: NA
CDR3nt: TGTGCCAGCAGCGCTGGACTAGCGGAGAATGAGCAGTTCTTC; CDR3aa: CASSAGLAENEQFF; j_gene: TRBJ2-1; v_gene: TRBV7-9; abundance: NA; d_gene: TRBD2
CDR3nt: TGTGCCAGCAGCCTCGGTTCTGGCAATCAGCCCCAGCATTTT; CDR3aa: CASSLGSGNQPQHF; j_gene: TRBJ1-5; v_gene: TRBV5-8; abundance: NA; d_gene: NA
CDR3nt: TGTGCCAGCAGTTTATTGCGGGAGGCCAACGAGCAGTACTTC; CDR3aa: CASSLLREANEQYF; j_gene: TRBJ2-7; v_gene: TRBV27; abundance: NA; d_gene: TRBD2
CDR3nt: TGTGCCAGCAGTCCTCCACCCACAGGGTCCGGTCAGCCCCAGCATTTT; CDR3aa: CASSPPPTGSGQPQHF; j_gene: TRBJ1-5; v_gene: TRBV28; abundance: NA; d_gene: NA
CDR3nt: TGTGCCAGCTCACTAGCTAGCACAGATACGCAGTATTTT; CDR3aa: CASSLASTDTQYF; j_gene: TRBJ2-3; v_gene: TRBV6-5; abundance: NA; d_gene: NA
CDR3nt: TGTGCCAGCAGCCCCGGGAACACGAACACCGGGGAGCTGTTTTTT; CDR3aa: CASSPGNTNTGELFF; j_gene: TRBJ2-2; v_gene: TRBV9; abundance: NA; d_gene: NA